This TCR beta chain was obtained from a study of CD8+CD57+ T cells in acquired aplastic anemia. The wider study: Across the sorted CD4+ and CD8+ cells, DNA amounts averaged approximately 3.1 ug. Healthy donors averaged approximately 9.8 million reads for CD4+ cells. General study findings and limits: Controls did not differ significantly from patients in CD8+ Simpson's diversity. Roughly 28 was the count of CD8+ CDR3 sequences that patients shared with controls.

A note on this clonotype: Its target is unknown. A read error may explain this, as a much larger clone is one base away.

Unmatched junction bases numbered 3, after V lost 6 bases and J lost 0 bases. The CDR3 extends over 14 amino acids. CDR1 is MRHNA, CDR2 SNTAGT, per germline. Genomic DNA provided the template from which TCR beta VDJ and CDR3 profiles were obtained. TCRdb re-called the reads through MiXCR, storing one row per CDR3 protein. The sample holds fewer than 200,000 distinct CDR3 sequences; around 40% are singletons and the top ten take over 0.95%. The sequence was collected from a human donor in good health. Sequenced sample: sorted CD4+, CD8+, or CD8+CD57+ T cells (not recorded which) from PBMCs. The chain has TRBV6-4 and TRBJ1-1, with 8 bases identical to TRBD1. The CDR3 loop is CASRQGDMNTEAFF. The CDR3 DNA reads TGTGCCAGCAGACAGGGGGATATGAACACTGAAGCTTTCTTT.